The clone carrying this TCR beta chain was detected many times. Its specificity is not known. Regions amplified from RNA transcripts were the TCR beta CDR3 regions. During a first-round RT-PCR of the TCR CDR3, the HTBI primer set was used. TCRdb re-called the multiplex PCR reads with MiXCR, one entry per CDR3 protein. The sample lists about 300,000 distinct CDR3 sequences; roughly a fifth were seen once. These data come from a study of T cells in Graves' hyperthyroidism and ophthalmopathy. The CDR3 is made up of 15 amino acids. Trimming cost V 6 bases and J 12 bases; bases outside gene matches: 11. The study's findings and limits: The majority of expanded thyroid clonotypes above 0.001 also appeared in blood.

The sample taken for sequencing was blood. This chain links TRBV12-3 or TRBV12-4 with TRBJ2-1; TRBD2 matches 13 bases. The source is a man over 45 with Graves' ophthalmopathy. CDR3 sequence (DNA): TGTGCCAGCAGGCGGACTAGCGGGAGTTTCGGCGTGCAGTTCTTC. Its protein product is CASRRTSGSFGVQFF.